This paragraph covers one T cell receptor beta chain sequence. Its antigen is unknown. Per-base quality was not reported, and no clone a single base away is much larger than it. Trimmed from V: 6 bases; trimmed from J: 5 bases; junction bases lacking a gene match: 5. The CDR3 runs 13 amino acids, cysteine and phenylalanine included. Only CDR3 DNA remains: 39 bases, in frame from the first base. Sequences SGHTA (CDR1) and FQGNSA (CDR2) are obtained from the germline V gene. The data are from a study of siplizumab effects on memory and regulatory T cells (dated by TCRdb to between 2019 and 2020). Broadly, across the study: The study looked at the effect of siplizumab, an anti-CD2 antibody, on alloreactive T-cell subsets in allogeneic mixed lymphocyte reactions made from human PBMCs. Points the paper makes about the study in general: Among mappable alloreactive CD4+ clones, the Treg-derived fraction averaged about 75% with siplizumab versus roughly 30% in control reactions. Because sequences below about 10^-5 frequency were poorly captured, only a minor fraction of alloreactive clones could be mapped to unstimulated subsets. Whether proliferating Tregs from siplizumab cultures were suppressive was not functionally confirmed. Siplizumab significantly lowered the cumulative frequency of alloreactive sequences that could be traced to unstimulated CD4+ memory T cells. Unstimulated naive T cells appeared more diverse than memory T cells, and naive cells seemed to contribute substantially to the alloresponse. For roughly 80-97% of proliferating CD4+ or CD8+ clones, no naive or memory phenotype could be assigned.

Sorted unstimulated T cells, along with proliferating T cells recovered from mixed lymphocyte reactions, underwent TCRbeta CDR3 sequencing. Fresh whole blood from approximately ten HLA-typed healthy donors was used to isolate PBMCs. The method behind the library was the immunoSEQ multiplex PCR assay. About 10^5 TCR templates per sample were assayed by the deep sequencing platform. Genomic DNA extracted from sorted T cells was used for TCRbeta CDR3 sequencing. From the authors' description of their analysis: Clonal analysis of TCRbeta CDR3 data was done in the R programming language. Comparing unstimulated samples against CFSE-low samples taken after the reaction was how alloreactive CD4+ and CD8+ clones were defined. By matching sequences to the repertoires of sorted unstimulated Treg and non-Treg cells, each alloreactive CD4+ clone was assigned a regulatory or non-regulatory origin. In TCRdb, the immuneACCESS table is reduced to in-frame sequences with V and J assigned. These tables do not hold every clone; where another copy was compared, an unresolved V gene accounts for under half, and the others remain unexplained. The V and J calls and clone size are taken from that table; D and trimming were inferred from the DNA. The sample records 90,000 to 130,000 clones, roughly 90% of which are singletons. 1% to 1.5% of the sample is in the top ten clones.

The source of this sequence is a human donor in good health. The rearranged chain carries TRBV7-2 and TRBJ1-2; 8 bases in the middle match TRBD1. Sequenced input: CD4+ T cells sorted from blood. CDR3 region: CASRKDRGYGYTF. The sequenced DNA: TGTGCCAGCAGAAAAGACAGGGGATATGGCTACACCTTC.